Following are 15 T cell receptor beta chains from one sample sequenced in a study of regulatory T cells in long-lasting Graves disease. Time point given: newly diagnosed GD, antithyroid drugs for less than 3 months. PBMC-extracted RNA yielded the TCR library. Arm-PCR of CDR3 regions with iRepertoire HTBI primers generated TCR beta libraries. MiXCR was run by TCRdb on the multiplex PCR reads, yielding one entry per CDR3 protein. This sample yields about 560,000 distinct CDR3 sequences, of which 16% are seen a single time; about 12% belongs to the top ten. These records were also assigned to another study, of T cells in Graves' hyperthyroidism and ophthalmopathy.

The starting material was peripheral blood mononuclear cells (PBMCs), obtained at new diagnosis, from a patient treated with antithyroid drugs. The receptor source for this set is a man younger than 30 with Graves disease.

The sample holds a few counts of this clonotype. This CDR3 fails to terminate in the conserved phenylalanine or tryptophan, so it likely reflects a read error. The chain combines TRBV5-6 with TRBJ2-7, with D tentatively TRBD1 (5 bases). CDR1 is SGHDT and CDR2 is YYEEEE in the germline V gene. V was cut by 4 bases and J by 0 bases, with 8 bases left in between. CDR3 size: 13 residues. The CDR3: CASSIQGSYEQYS. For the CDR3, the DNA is TGTGCCAGCAGCATTCAGGGCTCCTACGAGCAGTACTCC.

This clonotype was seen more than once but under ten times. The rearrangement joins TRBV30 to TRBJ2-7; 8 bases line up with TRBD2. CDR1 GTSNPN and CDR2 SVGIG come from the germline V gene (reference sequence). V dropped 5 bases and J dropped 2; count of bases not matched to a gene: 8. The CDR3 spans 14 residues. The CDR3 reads CAWVSGTVTYEQYF. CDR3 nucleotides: TGTGCCTGGGTTAGCGGGACGGTGACCTACGAGCAGTACTTC. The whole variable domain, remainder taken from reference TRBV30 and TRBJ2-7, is SQTIHQWPATLVQPVGSPLSLECTVEGTSNPNLYWYRQAAGRGLQLLFYSVGIGQISSEVPQNLSASRPQDRQFILSSKKLLLSDSGFYLCAWVSGTVTYEQYFGPGTRLTVT.

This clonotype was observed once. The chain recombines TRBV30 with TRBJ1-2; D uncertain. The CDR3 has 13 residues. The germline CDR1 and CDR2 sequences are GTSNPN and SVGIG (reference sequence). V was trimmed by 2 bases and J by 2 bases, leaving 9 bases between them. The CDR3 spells CAWSTIINYGYTF. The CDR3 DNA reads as TGTGCCTGGAGTACCATAATCAACTATGGCTACACCTTC.

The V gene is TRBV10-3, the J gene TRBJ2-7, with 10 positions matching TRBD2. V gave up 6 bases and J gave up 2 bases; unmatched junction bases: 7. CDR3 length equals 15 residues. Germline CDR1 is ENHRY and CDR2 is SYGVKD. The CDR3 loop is CAISIAGGPTYEQYF. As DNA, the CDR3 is TGTGCCATCAGCATAGCGGGAGGACCCACCTACGAGCAGTACTTC.

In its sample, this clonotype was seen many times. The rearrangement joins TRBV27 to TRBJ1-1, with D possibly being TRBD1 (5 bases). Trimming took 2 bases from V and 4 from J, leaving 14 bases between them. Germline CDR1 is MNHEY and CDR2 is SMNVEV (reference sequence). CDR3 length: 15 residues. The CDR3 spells CASSLEPDMGTEAFF. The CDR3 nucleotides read TGTGCCAGCAGTTTAGAGCCGGACATGGGCACTGAAGCTTTCTTT.

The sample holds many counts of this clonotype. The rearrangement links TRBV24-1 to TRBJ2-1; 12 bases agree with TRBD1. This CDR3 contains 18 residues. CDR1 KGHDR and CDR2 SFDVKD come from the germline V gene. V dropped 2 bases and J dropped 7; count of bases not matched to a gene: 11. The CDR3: CATSDSLGTGGPPNEQFF. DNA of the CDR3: TGTGCCACCAGTGATTCGTTGGGGACAGGGGGCCCCCCGAATGAGCAGTTCTTC.

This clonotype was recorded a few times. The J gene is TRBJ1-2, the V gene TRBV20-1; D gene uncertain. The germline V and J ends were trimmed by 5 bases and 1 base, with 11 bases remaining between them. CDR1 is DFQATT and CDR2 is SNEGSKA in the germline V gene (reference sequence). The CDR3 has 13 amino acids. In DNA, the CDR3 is TGCAGTGCTGGTGACGGAAGTAACTATGGCTACACCTTC. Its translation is CSAGDGSNYGYTF.

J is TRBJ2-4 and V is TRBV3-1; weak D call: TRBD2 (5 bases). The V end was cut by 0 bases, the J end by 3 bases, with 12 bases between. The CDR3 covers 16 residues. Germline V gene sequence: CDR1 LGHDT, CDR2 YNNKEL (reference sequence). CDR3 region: CASSQERASRKNIQYF. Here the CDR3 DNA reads TGTGCCAGCAGCCAAGAGAGGGCTAGCCGCAAAAACATTCAGTACTTC.

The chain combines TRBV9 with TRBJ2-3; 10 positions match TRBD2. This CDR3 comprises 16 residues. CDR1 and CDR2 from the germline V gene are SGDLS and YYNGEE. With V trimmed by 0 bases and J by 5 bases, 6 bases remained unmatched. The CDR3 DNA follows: TGTGCCAGCAGCGTAGACTCAGCGGGAGGGGTAGATACGCAGTATTTT. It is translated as CASSVDSAGGVDTQYF.

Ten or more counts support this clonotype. CDR3 sequence: CASSQVSGRNTDTQYF. The CDR3, as DNA: TGTGCCAGCAGCCAAGTTTCGGGGAGGAACACAGATACGCAGTATTTT. This rearrangement joins TRBV3-1 to TRBJ2-3, with D perhaps TRBD2 (6 bases). Looked up from germline, CDR1 is LGHDT and CDR2 is YNNKEL (reference sequence). The V end lost 1 base, the J end lost 2 bases, and 13 bases lay between the germline ends. The CDR3 runs to 16 residues.

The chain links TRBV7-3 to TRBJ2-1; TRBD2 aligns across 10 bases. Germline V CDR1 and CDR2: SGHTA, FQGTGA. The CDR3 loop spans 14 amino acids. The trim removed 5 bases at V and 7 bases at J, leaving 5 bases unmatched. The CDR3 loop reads CASSLRTSGNEQFF. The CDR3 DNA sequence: TGTGCCAGCAGCCTAAGGACTAGCGGTAATGAGCAGTTCTTC.

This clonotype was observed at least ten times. The CDR3 protein is CASSLSRGTGHNEQFF. In nucleotides, the CDR3 is TGTGCCAGCAGTTTATCCCGCGGGACAGGACACAATGAGCAGTTCTTC. This chain joins TRBV28 and TRBJ2-1, with TRBD1 matching 8 bases. The CDR3 loop spans 16 amino acids. Losses at the gene ends were 1 base for V and 5 bases for J; bases not matched to a gene: 7. Germline V lookup: CDR1 MDHEN, CDR2 SYDVKM.

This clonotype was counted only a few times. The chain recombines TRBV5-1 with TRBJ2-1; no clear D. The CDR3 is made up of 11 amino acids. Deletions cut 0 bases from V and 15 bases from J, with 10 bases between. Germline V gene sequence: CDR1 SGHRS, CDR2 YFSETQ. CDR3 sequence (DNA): TGCGCCAGCAGCTTGGGTGGGGTTATGTTCTTC. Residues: CASSLGGVMFF.

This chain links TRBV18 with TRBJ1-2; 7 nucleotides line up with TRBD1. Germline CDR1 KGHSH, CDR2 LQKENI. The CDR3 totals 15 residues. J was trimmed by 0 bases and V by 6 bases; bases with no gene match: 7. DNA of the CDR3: TGTGCCAGCTCCCCAGACAGGGATGCTAACTATGGCTACACCTTC. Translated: CASSPDRDANYGYTF.

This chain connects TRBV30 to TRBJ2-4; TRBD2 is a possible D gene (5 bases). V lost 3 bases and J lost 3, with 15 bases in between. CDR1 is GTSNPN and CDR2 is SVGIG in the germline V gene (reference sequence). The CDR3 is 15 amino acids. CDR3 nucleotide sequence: TGTGCCTGGAGCCCCGAAGCGGTAGGCAAAAACATTCAGTACTTC. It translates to CAWSPEAVGKNIQYF.